This note documents a single T cell receptor beta chain sequence. Its antigen is as yet unknown. This sample is drawn from a study of a mutant IDH1 vaccine in newly diagnosed glioma. Study as a whole: Scheduled at week 35, visit V12 preceded visit V13, held at week 47. Study conclusions and caveats: It was more than 80% of patients that developed vaccine-induced immune responses.

The time point is: week 35, safety follow-up. One vaccine dose held 300 ug of mutant IDH1 20-mer peptide and came with topical imiquimod. The donor cohort comprised cases of new WHO grade 3 or 4 IDH1-mutant, ATRX-lost astrocytoma. Germline lookup yields CDR1 SGDLS and CDR2 YYNGEE. The CDR3 extends over 14 amino acids. Trimming shortened V by 3 bases and J by 5 bases, and 12 bases separated the two germline ends. Some clones are missing from TCRdb's copy, which holds only in-frame ones; the method was immunoSEQ multiplex PCR. The table records about 54,000 clones, roughly 80% of them present only once.

The TCR originated in a woman between 18 and 29 years old with glioma. The sample in question was PBMCs, obtained from a glioma patient whose treatment included an IDH1 peptide vaccine. This rearrangement joins TRBV9 to TRBJ1-5, with no clear D. CDR3 loop: CASSGSAQYQPQHF. The CDR3 nucleotides are TGTGCCAGCAGCGGGTCAGCGCAGTATCAGCCCCAGCATTTT. Supplemented by reference TRBV9 and TRBJ1-5, the full variable domain reads DSGVTQTPKHLITATGQRVTLRCSPRSGDLSVYWYQQSLDQGLQFLIQYYNGEERAKGNILERFSAQQFPDLHSELNLSSLELGDSALYFCASSGSAQYQPQHFGDGTRLSIL.